Below, 7 T cell receptor beta chains from the same sample are listed, as sequenced in a study of blood T cell repertoires in COVID-19. TCRdb's table, derived via immunoSEQ multiplex PCR, lists solely in-frame clones and lacks some. The profile shows around 200,000 clones, around 85% of them singletons. Sequencing was carried out using PBMCs or T cells enriched from blood (not recorded which). The source of these receptors is a man in his forties who had recovered from COVID-19.

The chain combines TRBV5-4 with TRBJ1-1; 7 positions agree with TRBD1. The CDR3 covers 14 residues. Trimming removed 4 bases from V and 1 base from J; junction bases left unmatched: 4. CDR1 and CDR2 (germline): SGHNT, YYREEE (reference sequence). Here the CDR3 reads CASSVGQKNTEAFF. CDR3 coding DNA: TGTGCCAGCAGCGTGGGACAGAAGAACACTGAAGCTTTCTTT.

This clone was counted only a few times. The chain employs TRBV5-4 and TRBJ1-4; the match to TRBD1 covers 9 bases. The CDR3 has 15 amino acids. Germline V gives CDR1 SGHNT, CDR2 YYREEE (reference sequence). Germline trimming cut 1 base from V and 7 bases from J; bases unmatched to any gene: 5. CDR3 DNA: TGTGCCAGCAGCTTGTCTGGGACAGGGATTGAAAAACTGTTTTTT. This translates into CASSLSGTGIEKLFF.

This chain joins TRBV14 and TRBJ2-7, with D hard to call. The CDR3 has 13 amino acids. Per the germline V gene, CDR1 is SGHDN and CDR2 is FVKESK. V was trimmed by 4 bases and J by 6 bases, leaving 13 bases between them. Here the CDR3 reads CASSPTPSGEQYF. As DNA, the CDR3 is TGTGCCAGCAGCCCAACCCCCTCCGGCGAGCAGTACTTC.

This chain joins TRBV3-1 (or the pseudogene TRBV3-2) and TRBJ2-1; the D gene is possibly TRBD1 (6 bases). V lost 3 bases and J 5 bases, leaving 11 bases between the germline ends. The CDR3 length is 14 residues. Germline lookup yields CDR1 LGHDT and CDR2 YNNKEL (reference sequence). The CDR3 bases are TGTGCCAGCAGCCATGGGACAAGTAACAATGAGCAGTTCTTC. Protein: CASSHGTSNNEQFF.

This chain connects TRBV4-3 to TRBJ2-7; TRBD1 aligns across 8 bases. Germline CDR1 and CDR2: LGHNA and YSLEER. V shed 5 bases, J shed 4 bases, and the junction held 10 bases outside the gene matches. The CDR3 runs 15 residues. The CDR3 DNA reads TGCGCCAGCAGCAAAAAATGGACAGGGTCGTACGAGCAGTACTTC. This gives the protein CASSKKWTGSYEQYF.

This rearrangement joins TRBV3-1 (or the pseudogene TRBV3-2) to TRBJ2-7; no firm D call. Looked up from germline, CDR1 is LGHDT and CDR2 is YNNKEL (reference sequence). The germline V and J ends were trimmed by 4 bases and 4 bases, with 14 bases remaining between them. The CDR3 spans 14 residues. The CDR3 nucleotides are TGTGCCAGCAGCCTCGGAGTTAGTGGGTACGAGCAGTACTTC. Its translation: CASSLGVSGYEQYF.

The chain carries TRBV7-3 and TRBJ1-1; D unresolved. Germline CDR1 is SGHTA and CDR2 is FQGTGA. The CDR3 is 13 residues long. V lost 2 bases, J lost 1 base, and 5 bases lay in between. For the CDR3, the DNA is TGTGCCAGCAGCTTACAGGCGAACACTGAAGCTTTCTTT. Translated, it gives CASSLQANTEAFF.